This T cell receptor beta chain was recorded in a study of human T cells and chemical hapten exposure. This clonotype was detected ten times or more. Time point defined: healthy volunteer bleed at 2 weeks. Unseparated into fractions, whole blood served as the source from which total RNA was extracted. Using its own MiXCR run on the RACE reads, TCRdb lists one record per CDR3 protein. This sample has some 120,000 distinct CDR3 sequences, with about 9.4% found just once. This CDR3 comprises 14 residues. Germline CDR1 and CDR2: LGHNA and YSLEER. Trimming took 4 bases from V and 1 from J, leaving 11 bases between them.

The rearrangement joins TRBV4-3 to TRBJ2-7, with a weak D call TRBD2 (6 bases). What was sequenced was whole blood. This receptor was taken from a male donor in good health. Some clones in this sample may be carry-over from other donors' samples. CDR3 nucleotide sequence: TGCGCCAGCAGCCCCAACCGGGGGTCCTACGAGCAGTACTTC. Amino acid sequence: CASSPNRGSYEQYF.